This entry lists 27 T cell receptor beta chains sequenced from one sample in a study of cytomegalovirus exposure and HLA in healthy donors. PCR primers comprised 60 Vbeta and 13 Jbeta primers. Profiled with immunoSEQ multiplex PCR; TCRdb holds only in-frame clones, not every one. This sample has 150,000 or so clones; around 72% occur once, and the top ten carry 7.1%. Sequencing was carried out using PBMCs. Receptors were obtained from a man aged 35 to 55 in good health and CMV-seropositive.

This chain uses TRBV11-2 with TRBJ1-6; D might be TRBD1 (6 bases). From germline, CDR1 is SGHAT and CDR2 FQNNGV. Trimming shortened V by 4 bases and J by 10 bases, and 26 bases separated the two germline ends. This CDR3 has 18 amino acids. CDR3 in amino acids: CASSSRRPGQIRESPLHF. The CDR3 bases are TGTGCCAGCAGCTCACGCCGACCCGGACAGATACGGGAATCACCCCTCCACTTT.

This clone was recorded a few times. J is TRBJ2-1 and V is TRBV9, with 12 bases matching TRBD2. The CDR3 runs 17 residues. The J segment lost 9 bases and the V segment lost 0 bases, leaving 10 bases of the junction unmatched. The germline V gene has CDR1 SGDLS and CDR2 YYNGEE. CDR3 DNA: TGTGCCAGCAGCGTAGTGGCTAGCGGGGGGGCCGGTGTTGAGCAGTTCTTC. Residues: CASSVVASGGAGVEQFF.

The chain combines TRBV11-2 with TRBJ1-4, with 9 bases that match TRBD1. Germline CDR1 is SGHAT and CDR2 is FQNNGV. V trimming: 2 bases; J trimming: 0 bases; junction bases outside the gene matches: 10. There are 19 residues in the CDR3. The CDR3 spells CASSLNAWRQGATNEKLFF. In DNA form, the CDR3 reads TGTGCCAGCAGCTTAAATGCGTGGAGACAGGGGGCAACTAATGAAAAACTGTTTTTT.

The count of this clone is one. The CDR3 coding sequence is TGTGCCAGCAGCCTCGCCGGGACAGGGCGGAACATTCAGTACTTC. It is translated as CASSLAGTGRNIQYF. V is TRBV9 and J is TRBJ2-4; 9 positions agree with TRBD1. The germline gives CDR1 SGDLS, CDR2 YYNGEE. Trimming cost V 4 bases and J 7 bases; bases outside gene matches: 9. The CDR3 runs to 15 residues. The variable domain in full, completed from reference TRBV9 and TRBJ2-4, reads DSGVTQTPKHLITATGQRVTLRCSPRSGDLSVYWYQQSLDQGLQFLIQYYNGEERAKGNILERFSAQQFPDLHSELNLSSLELGDSALYFCASSLAGTGRNIQYFGAGTRLSVL.

This chain uses TRBV7-9 with TRBJ2-7; D might be TRBD1 (5 bases). Germline CDR1 reads SEHNR; CDR2 reads FQNEAQ (reference sequence). V lost 5 bases, J lost 7 bases, and 18 bases lay in between. This CDR3 is built from 14 residues. The DNA of the CDR3 is TGTGCCAGCAGCCCAAAAGAGACAGTAGCAGAGCAGTACTTC. Its translation: CASSPKETVAEQYF.

The V gene is TRBV5-4, the J gene TRBJ1-6; D possibly corresponds to TRBD1 (6 bases). V was trimmed by 3 bases and J by 6 bases, leaving 16 bases between them. The CDR3 runs 16 residues. Germline V gives CDR1 SGHNT, CDR2 YYREEE (reference sequence). Here the CDR3 DNA reads TGTGCCAGCAGCTCGGGGGGCGGACAGTTTAATTCACCCCTCCACTTT. Amino acid sequence: CASSSGGGQFNSPLHF.

This clone was picked up one time. J is TRBJ1-1 and V is TRBV15; no clear D. Trimming pared 1 base from V and 3 bases from J, leaving 12 bases between. Germline lookup yields CDR1 LNHNV and CDR2 YYDKDF (reference sequence). This CDR3 region has 15 residues. The CDR3 loop is CATSRGTAWDTEAFF. The CDR3 coding sequence is TGTGCCACCAGCAGAGGAACAGCCTGGGACACTGAAGCTTTCTTT. Full variable domain (missing parts from reference TRBV15 and TRBJ1-1): DAMVIQNPRYQVTQFGKPVTLSCSQTLNHNVMYWYQQKSSQAPKLLFHYYDKDFNNEADTPDNFQSRRPNTSFCFLDIRSPGLGDTAMYLCATSRGTAWDTEAFFGQGTRLTVV.

This chain connects TRBV7-9 to TRBJ2-2; D remains unclear. The CDR3 has 12 residues. Per the germline V gene, CDR1 is SEHNR and CDR2 is FQNEAQ (reference sequence). The V gene lost 2 bases and the J gene lost 4 bases, with 2 bases spanning the gap. The CDR3 loop is CASSLRTGELFF. In nucleotides, the CDR3 is TGTGCCAGCAGCTTACGCACCGGGGAGCTGTTTTTT.

This clone was seen once. The chain carries TRBV29-1 and TRBJ2-7; the D is unclear. This CDR3 is built from 12 residues. The V gene's germline CDR1 is SQVTM and CDR2 ANQGSEA. V was clipped by 4 bases and J by 2 bases, with 9 bases between them. The CDR3 coding sequence is TGCAGCGTTGCAGCAGGCACCTACGAGCAGTACTTC. Its translation: CSVAAGTYEQYF.

The rearrangement links TRBV4-1 to TRBJ2-4; 12 bases align to TRBD1. J gave up 1 base and V 1 base, and 8 bases lay outside the gene matches. This CDR3 spans 19 amino acids. The germline V gene encodes CDR1 MGHRA and CDR2 YSYEKL. CDR3 amino acids: CASSQVGTGGLWAKNIQYF. The CDR3, as DNA: TGCGCCAGCAGCCAAGTGGGGACAGGGGGCCTGTGGGCCAAAAACATTCAGTACTTC.

A few counts support this clone. The chain carries TRBV19 and TRBJ2-7; 8 bases fit TRBD2. V shed 11 bases, J shed 6 bases, and the junction held 12 bases outside the gene matches. This CDR3 has 13 amino acids. Germline values: CDR1 LNHDA, CDR2 SQIVND (reference sequence). CDR3 residues: CAASSDTSGEQYF. As DNA, the CDR3 is TGTGCCGCAAGTAGCGACACTAGCGGCGAGCAGTACTTC.

On this clone itself: Other DNA sequences in the sample encode the same CDR3. This sequence joins TRBV2 and TRBJ2-5, with a tentative D call TRBD2 (7 bases). This CDR3 comprises 14 residues. CDR1 SNHLY and CDR2 FYNNEI come from the germline V gene. Deletions cut 1 base from V and 5 bases from J, with 11 bases between. CDR3 loop: CASSEGGGVETQYF. As DNA, the CDR3 is TGTGCCAGCAGTGAAGGGGGGGGCGTGGAGACCCAGTACTTC.

V and J are TRBV7-9 and TRBJ2-7; 7 bases match TRBD2. Per the germline V gene, CDR1 is SEHNR and CDR2 is FQNEAQ (reference sequence). After removal of 7 bases from V and 5 bases from J, the junction contained 8 bases not matched to a gene. This CDR3 region has 13 residues. This CDR3 reads CASTQSGGNEQYF. The CDR3 nucleotides read TGTGCCAGCACCCAATCCGGGGGGAACGAGCAGTACTTC.

The chain recombines TRBV7-2 with TRBJ1-2; 7 positions agree with TRBD1. Germline CDR1 is SGHTA and CDR2 is FQGNSA. CDR3 size: 13 residues. With 8 bases clipped from V and 5 bases from J, the junction kept 8 bases outside the gene matches. The CDR3 DNA is TGTGCCAGCGCTGAAGGGGGCGAGTATGGCTACACCTTC. Translating it yields CASAEGGEYGYTF. The full variable domain, in which reference TRBV7-2 and TRBJ1-2 provide the parts outside the CDR3, is GAGVSQSPSNKVTEKGKDVELRCDPISGHTALYWYRQSLGQGLEFLIYFQGNSAPDKSGLPSDRFSAERTGGSVSTLTIQRTQQEDSAVYLCASAEGGEYGYTFGSGTRLTVV.

The V gene is TRBV27, the J gene TRBJ1-6; D is undetermined. The V end was cut by 5 bases, the J end by 9 bases, with 11 bases between. The CDR3 is 13 residues long. CDR1 is MNHEY and CDR2 is SMNVEV in the germline V gene (reference sequence). The CDR3 DNA reads as TGTGCCAGCAGTGAGCGGGCCGGTTCACCCCTCCACTTT. Encoded protein: CASSERAGSPLHF.

The chain combines TRBV5-6 with TRBJ2-2; TRBD2 aligns across 7 bases. The CDR3 totals 16 residues. CDR1 and CDR2 (germline): SGHDT, YYEEEE. V shed 2 bases and J 5 bases; nucleotides not matched to a gene: 9. CDR3 protein: CASSLAGRERTGELFF. CDR3 DNA: TGTGCCAGCAGCTTAGCGGGGCGCGAGCGTACCGGGGAGCTGTTTTTT.

This clone was seen only a few times. The J gene is TRBJ1-1, the V gene TRBV30, with 8 bases identical to TRBD1. Germline lookup yields CDR1 GTSNPN and CDR2 SVGIG (reference sequence). After removal of 8 bases from V and 0 bases from J, the junction contained 5 bases not matched to a gene. CDR3 length equals 13 residues. CDR3 coding DNA: TGTGCCGGTAAACAGGGGGTGAACACTGAAGCTTTCTTT. This encodes CAGKQGVNTEAFF.

The chain carries TRBV18 and TRBJ2-1, with 10 positions matching TRBD2. Germline V gives CDR1 KGHSH, CDR2 LQKENI. The V gene end was trimmed by 3 bases and the J gene end by 2 bases; junction bases not matched to a gene: 7. This CDR3 spans 17 amino acids. CDR3 bases: TGTGCCAGCTCACCCTTACTTAGCGGGGGGCCCTACAATGAGCAGTTCTTC. Translation gives CASSPLLSGGPYNEQFF.

CDR3 residues: CARSQKTGKSRATNEKLFF. The CDR3 DNA is TGTGCCAGAAGCCAGAAGACAGGGAAGTCACGAGCAACTAATGAAAAACTGTTTTTT. V and J are TRBV5-3 and TRBJ1-4, with 7 bases lining up with TRBD1. TRBV5-3 is an open reading frame whose function is uncertain. V was pared by 4 bases and J by 0 bases, with 15 bases of the junction left unmatched. The CDR3 runs 19 residues.

The chain joins TRBV5-1 to TRBJ2-3, with a tentative D call TRBD2 (6 bases). The V end lost 1 base, the J end lost 2 bases, and 11 bases lay between the germline ends. The CDR3 consists of 15 residues. Germline lookup yields CDR1 SGHRS and CDR2 YFSETQ. Here the CDR3 reads CASSLIPSDTDTQYF. CDR3 coding DNA: TGCGCCAGCAGCTTGATTCCTAGCGACACAGATACGCAGTATTTT.

This chain connects TRBV15 to TRBJ2-3, with D possibly being TRBD2 (5 bases). The CDR3 runs 13 residues. Germline CDR1 and CDR2: LNHNV and YYDKDF (reference sequence). V was pared by 1 base and J by 4 bases, with 6 bases between. The CDR3 protein is CATSRAGSDTQYF. As DNA, the CDR3 is TGTGCCACCAGCAGAGCGGGGTCAGATACGCAGTATTTT.

Points on this clone: Other DNA sequences in the same sample also yield this CDR3. The J gene is TRBJ2-6, the V gene TRBV7-3; no clear D gene. The CDR3 runs to 14 residues. V was trimmed by 5 bases and J by 0 bases, leaving 5 bases between them. Looked up from germline, CDR1 is SGHTA and CDR2 is FQGTGA. The CDR3, as DNA: TGTGCCAGCAGCCGAGACTCTGGGGCCAACGTCCTGACTTTC. It specifies CASSRDSGANVLTF.

This clone was recorded a few times. The gene calls are TRBV7-8 and TRBJ2-1; weak D call: TRBD2 (6 bases). The CDR3 has 15 residues. V shed 4 bases and J shed 2 bases, with 12 bases lying between them. Germline lookup yields CDR1 SGHVS and CDR2 FQNEAQ. CDR3 protein: CASSSQTSPYNEQFF. CDR3 nucleotide sequence: TGTGCCAGCAGCTCTCAGACTAGTCCCTACAATGAGCAGTTCTTC.

This clone was seen only a few times. The rearrangement uses TRBV4-2 and TRBJ2-7; 7 nucleotides match TRBD2. The CDR3 sequence is 16 residues long. V dropped 0 bases and J dropped 6; count of bases not matched to a gene: 11. Germline values: CDR1 LGHNA, CDR2 YNFKEQ. Here the CDR3 DNA reads TGTGCCAGCAGCCAAGATCGGCAAGCGGGACCACCCGAGCAGTACTTC. This encodes CASSQDRQAGPPEQYF.

The chain joins TRBV2 to TRBJ2-7; D not resolved. Trimming took 11 bases from V and 6 from J, leaving 14 bases between them. The CDR3 runs 11 residues. CDR1 is SNHLY, CDR2 FYNNEI, per germline. The DNA of the CDR3 is TGTGCCGGCCGGCAGGTAGGCGAGCAGTACTTC. Translating gives CAGRQVGEQYF.

For this clone: Compared with germline, one end of the junction differs, possibly owing to a read error. The chain recombines TRBV5-6 with TRBJ1-1; possible D gene TRBD1, 5 bases. The germline V gene has CDR1 SGHDT and CDR2 YYEEEE. CDR3 length equals 13 residues. The CDR3 coding sequence is TGTGCCAGCAGCCCGGGACTCCCCACTGGAGCTTTCTTT. Translating gives CASSPGLPTGAFF.

This clone was seen only a few times. The chain couples TRBV7-2 to TRBJ1-2; D call uncertain. Germline values: CDR1 SGHTA, CDR2 FQGNSA. V was pared by 1 base and J by 4 bases, with 10 bases between. The CDR3 has 14 residues. DNA for the CDR3: TGTGCCAGCAGCTTAGTAGGCAGGCTCTATGGCTACACCTTC. Translating gives CASSLVGRLYGYTF.